This T cell receptor (beta chain) originates from a study of blood T cell repertoires in COVID-19. Study-wide context: The study drew acute and convalescent COVID-19 samples from the United States, Italy and Spain. The analysed material was cDNA or gDNA that came from T cells, B-cell-depleted T cells, or PBMCs.

As originally analysed: Nucleated cell number was recorded as an estimate derived from reference gene primer amplification. The assay was immunoSEQ multiplex PCR, and TCRdb's table has in-frame clones only and misses some. Clone size and V and J calls were adopted from that table, with D and trimming inferred from the DNA. The sample carries about 190,000 clones, approximately 86% recorded once. The CDR3 covers 17 residues. Sequenced sample: peripheral blood. The chain links TRBV7-5 to TRBJ2-1; TRBD1 reflects the table's D call only, with no check against the DNA. TRBV7-5 is an annotated pseudogene. This receptor was obtained from a middle-aged man with active or convalescent COVID-19. In DNA, the CDR3 is TGTGCCAGAAGCTACGCCGGGACAGGGGTGACCTACAATGAGCAGTTCTTC. It yields the protein CARSYAGTGVTYNEQFF.